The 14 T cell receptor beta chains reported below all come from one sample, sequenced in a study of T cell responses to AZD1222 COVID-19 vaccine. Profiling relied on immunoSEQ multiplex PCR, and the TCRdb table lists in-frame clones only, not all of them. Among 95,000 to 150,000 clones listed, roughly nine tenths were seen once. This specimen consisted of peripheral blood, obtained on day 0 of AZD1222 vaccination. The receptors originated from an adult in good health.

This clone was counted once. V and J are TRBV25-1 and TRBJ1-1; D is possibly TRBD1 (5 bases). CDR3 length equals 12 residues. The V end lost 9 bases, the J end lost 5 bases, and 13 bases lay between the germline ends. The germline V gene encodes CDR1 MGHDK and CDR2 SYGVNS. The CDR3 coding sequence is TGTGCCAGTACGGGGCAAGTTACTGAAGCTTTCTTT. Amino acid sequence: CASTGQVTEAFF.

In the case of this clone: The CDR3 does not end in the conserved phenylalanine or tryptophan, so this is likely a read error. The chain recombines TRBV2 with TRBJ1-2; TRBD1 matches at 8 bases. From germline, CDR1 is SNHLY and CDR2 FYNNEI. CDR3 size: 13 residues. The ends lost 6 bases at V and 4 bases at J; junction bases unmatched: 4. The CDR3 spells CASRTGGTYGYTL. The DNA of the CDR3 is TGTGCCAGCAGAACAGGGGGAACCTATGGCTACACCCTC.

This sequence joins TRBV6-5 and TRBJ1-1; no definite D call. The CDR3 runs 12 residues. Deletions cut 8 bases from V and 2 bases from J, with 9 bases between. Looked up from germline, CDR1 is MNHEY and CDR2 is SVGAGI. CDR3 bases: TGTGCCAGCGGTCCCGTAAACACTGAAGCTTTCTTT. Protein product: CASGPVNTEAFF.

CDR3: CSVVGQGETGELFF. The CDR3 bases are TGCAGCGTTGTCGGGCAGGGTGAGACCGGGGAGCTGTTTTTT. The chain has TRBV29-1 and TRBJ2-2; D is possibly TRBD1 (5 bases). The CDR3 is 14 amino acids. Germline values: CDR1 SQVTM, CDR2 ANQGSEA. Trimming left V 4 bases short and J 5 bases short, with 14 bases between.

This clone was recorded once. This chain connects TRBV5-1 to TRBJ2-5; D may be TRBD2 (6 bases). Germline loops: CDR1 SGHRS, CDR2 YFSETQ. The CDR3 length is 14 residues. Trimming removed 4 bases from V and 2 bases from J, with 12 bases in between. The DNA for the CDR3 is TGCGCCAGCAGCCCACGGCGGGGTCAAGAGACCCAGTACTTC. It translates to CASSPRRGQETQYF.

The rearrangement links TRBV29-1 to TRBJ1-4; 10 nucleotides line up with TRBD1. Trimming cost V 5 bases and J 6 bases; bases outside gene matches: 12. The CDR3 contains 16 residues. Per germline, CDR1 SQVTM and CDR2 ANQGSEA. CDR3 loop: CSVIHPTGQGHEKLFF. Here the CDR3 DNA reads TGCAGCGTTATCCATCCCACGGGACAGGGGCATGAAAAACTGTTTTTT.

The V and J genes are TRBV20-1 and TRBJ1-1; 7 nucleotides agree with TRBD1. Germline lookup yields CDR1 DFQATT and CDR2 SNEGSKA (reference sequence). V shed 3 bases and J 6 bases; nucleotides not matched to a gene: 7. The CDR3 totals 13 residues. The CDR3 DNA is TGCAGTGCTAGTGGGGACAGAACAGCTGAAGCTTTCTTT. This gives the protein CSASGDRTAEAFF.

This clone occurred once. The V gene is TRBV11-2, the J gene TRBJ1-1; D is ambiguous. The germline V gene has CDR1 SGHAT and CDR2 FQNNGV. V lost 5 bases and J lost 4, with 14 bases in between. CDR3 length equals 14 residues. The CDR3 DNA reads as TGTGCCAGCAGCCCACGTCGGGATTCCACTGAAGCTTTCTTT. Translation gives CASSPRRDSTEAFF.

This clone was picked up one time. The CDR3, as DNA: TGTGCTAGTGGTTTGATGGACAGGGGGCAGGGGAGTGGTGGCTACACCTTC. It encodes CASGLMDRGQGSGGYTF. The chain is built from TRBV12-5 and TRBJ1-2; 11 bases line up with TRBD1. The V and J ends lost 2 bases and 7 bases, in that order; junction bases with no gene match: 12. The germline gives CDR1 LGHNT, CDR2 FRNRAP. The CDR3 is made up of 17 amino acids. The variable domain in full, completed from reference TRBV12-5 and TRBJ1-2, reads DARVTQTPRHKVTEMGQEVTMRCQPILGHNTVFWYRQTMMQGLELLAYFRNRAPLDDSGMPKDRFSAEMPDATLATLKIQPSEPRDSAVYFCASGLMDRGQGSGGYTFGSGTRLTVV.

The CDR3 DNA reads TGTGCCAGCAGTTACTCGTATTCGGGGGGAGGCGAGCAGTACGTC. Translation gives CASSYSYSGGGEQYV. The chain carries TRBV6-2 or TRBV6-3 and TRBJ2-7; 7 bases fit TRBD2. The CDR3 runs 15 residues. With 0 bases clipped from V and 6 bases from J, the junction kept 8 bases outside the gene matches. The germline CDR1 and CDR2 sequences are MNHEY and SVGEGT.

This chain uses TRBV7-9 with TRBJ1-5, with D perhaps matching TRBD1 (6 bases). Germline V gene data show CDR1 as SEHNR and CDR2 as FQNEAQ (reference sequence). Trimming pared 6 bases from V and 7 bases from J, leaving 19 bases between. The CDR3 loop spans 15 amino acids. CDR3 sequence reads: CASSPGSGDGQPQHF. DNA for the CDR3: TGTGCCAGCAGTCCCGGGTCAGGGGATGGGCAGCCCCAGCATTTT.

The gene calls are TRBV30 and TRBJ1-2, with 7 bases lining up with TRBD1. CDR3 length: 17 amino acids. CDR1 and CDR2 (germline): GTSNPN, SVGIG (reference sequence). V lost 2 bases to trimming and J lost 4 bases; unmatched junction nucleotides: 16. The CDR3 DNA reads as TGTGCCTGGAGTCTACTCCGATCGATGGGACAGAGCTATGGCTACACCTTC. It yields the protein CAWSLLRSMGQSYGYTF.

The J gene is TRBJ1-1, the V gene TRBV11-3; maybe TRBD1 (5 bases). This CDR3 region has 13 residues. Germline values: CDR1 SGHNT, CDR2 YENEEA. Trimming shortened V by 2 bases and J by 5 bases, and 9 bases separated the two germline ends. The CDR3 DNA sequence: TGTGCCAGCAGCTTACAGGGTTATACTGAAGCTTTCTTT. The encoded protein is CASSLQGYTEAFF.

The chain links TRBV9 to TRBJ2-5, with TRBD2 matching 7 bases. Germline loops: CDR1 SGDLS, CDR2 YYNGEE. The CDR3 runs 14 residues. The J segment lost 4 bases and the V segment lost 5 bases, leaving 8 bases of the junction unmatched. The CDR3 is CASSGLGMGETQYF. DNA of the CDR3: TGTGCCAGCAGTGGACTAGGGATGGGAGAGACCCAGTACTTC.